The 9 T cell receptor beta chains below were found in one sample sequenced in a study of T cells in Graves' hyperthyroidism and ophthalmopathy. The TCR beta CDR3 regions underwent amplification using RNA transcripts as the source. First-round RT-PCR of the TCR CDR3 relied on the HTBI primer set. Using its own MiXCR run on the multiplex PCR reads, TCRdb lists one record per CDR3 protein. This table has about 530,000 distinct CDR3 sequences, over 15% appearing once. Sequences were obtained from blood. Receptor source: a woman aged 18-35 years with Graves' ophthalmopathy.

This clonotype was detected many times. This rearrangement joins TRBV12-5 to TRBJ2-1, with unresolved D. Germline V CDR1 and CDR2: LGHNT, FRNRAP. V dropped 0 bases and J dropped 1 base, with 10 bases sitting between them. The CDR3 totals 16 residues. The CDR3 loop is CASGLVNWGSYNEQFF. CDR3 in DNA: TGTGCTAGTGGTTTGGTAAACTGGGGATCCTACAATGAGCAGTTCTTC.

This clonotype was detected a few times. The chain uses TRBV20-1 and TRBJ2-3, with a possible D match to TRBD2 (6 bases). This CDR3 has 15 residues. CDR1 DFQATT and CDR2 SNEGSKA come from the germline V gene (reference sequence). V was pared by 6 bases and J by 0 bases, with 16 bases between. CDR3 bases: TGCAGTGCGAGGGCGGGTAGCGGTAGCACAGATACGCAGTATTTT. It translates to CSARAGSGSTDTQYF.

This clonotype was detected many times. The chain couples TRBV7-2 to TRBJ2-3; maybe TRBD1 (5 bases). The CDR3 sequence is 17 residues long. The ends were cut back, 1 base at V and 2 bases at J, with 16 bases in the middle. The germline CDR1 and CDR2 sequences are SGHTA and FQGNSA. CDR3 protein: CASSLVSLGAHTDTQYF. For the CDR3, the DNA is TGTGCCAGCAGCTTAGTTAGCCTTGGGGCCCACACAGATACGCAGTATTTT.

The CDR3 reads CAWKARGDQPQHF. For the CDR3, the DNA is TGTGCCTGGAAGGCCAGGGGTGATCAGCCCCAGCATTTT. The chain carries TRBV30 and TRBJ1-5, with a tentative D call TRBD1 (6 bases). Trimming removed 4 bases from V and 5 bases from J, with 12 bases in between. CDR3 length equals 13 residues. The germline CDR1 and CDR2 sequences are GTSNPN and SVGIG (reference sequence).

As to this clonotype: An end of the junction differs from the germline gene, which may be a read error. This rearrangement joins TRBV7-6 to TRBJ2-2; D is unresolved. Per germline, CDR1 SGHVS and CDR2 FNYEAQ. This CDR3 contains 14 residues. The CDR3 protein is CASSLTDAAGELFF. The CDR3 DNA is TGTGCTAGCAGCTTAACTGATGCGGCCGGGGAGCTGTTTTTT. Based on the CDR3 plus reference TRBV7-6 and TRBJ2-2, the full variable domain is GAGVSQSPRYKVTKRGQDVALRCDPISGHVSLYWYRQALGQGPEFLTYFNYEAQQDKSGLPNDRFSAERPEGSISTLTIQRTEQRDSAMYRCASSLTDAAGELFFGEGSRLTVL.

About this clonotype itself: The junction departs from the called germline gene at one end, perhaps through a read error. V gene TRBV27 combines with J gene TRBJ1-2; D may be TRBD1 (5 bases). Germline V gene lookup returns CDR1 MNHEY and CDR2 SMNVEV (reference sequence). This CDR3 contains 13 residues. The CDR3 DNA follows: TGTGCCACCAGTCGTCCCGGGGGCTATGGCTACACCTTC. Residues: CATSRPGGYGYTF.

The sample holds a few counts of this clonotype. The DNA for the CDR3 is TGTGCCAGCAGTCCAGGACAGAGAAATTCACCCCTCCACTTT. This translates into CASSPGQRNSPLHF. The genes are TRBV28 and TRBJ1-6; D is possibly TRBD1 (6 bases). V was pared by 5 bases and J by 7 bases, with 12 bases between. The CDR3 is 14 amino acids. The germline gives CDR1 MDHEN, CDR2 SYDVKM.

This clonotype was picked up many times. The chain carries TRBV11-2 and TRBJ1-4; D call uncertain. The germline V gene encodes CDR1 SGHAT and CDR2 FQNNGV. V was trimmed by 1 base and J by 10 bases, leaving 10 bases between them. The CDR3 consists of 13 residues. This chain's CDR3 is CASSLGRSGKLFF. The CDR3 region has the DNA TGTGCCAGCAGCTTAGGTCGGAGTGGAAAACTGTTTTTT.

This clonotype was picked up a small number of times. This rearrangement joins TRBV5-6 to TRBJ1-1, with a weak D call TRBD1 (6 bases). The germline V and J ends were trimmed by 5 bases and 0 bases, with 20 bases remaining between them. This CDR3 region has 17 residues. Looked up from germline, CDR1 is SGHDT and CDR2 is YYEEEE. This CDR3 is CASSTYRDSLMNTEAFF. DNA for the CDR3: TGTGCCAGCAGTACCTACAGGGACTCTCTCATGAACACTGAAGCTTTCTTT.